This paragraph covers one T cell receptor beta chain sequence. What it binds is unknown. This sample was included in a study of cytomegalovirus exposure and HLA in healthy donors. Findings of the study overall: In a later analysis, TCR beta V- and J-gene trimming was associated with a missense DCLRE1C variant.

It was with 60 Vbeta and 13 Jbeta primers that the PCR ran. Sequencing used immunoSEQ multiplex PCR; TCRdb keeps in-frame clones, though not all of them. The table lists over 120,000 clones, approximately 70% of them singletons, with about 2% in the top ten. V was cut by 5 bases and J by 13 bases, with 20 bases left in between. The germline V gene encodes CDR1 SQVTM and CDR2 ANQGSEA. The CDR3 consists of 12 residues. The sequenced material came from PBMCs. The TCR originated in a woman aged 55-75 years in good health and CMV-seropositive. The genes are TRBV29-1 and TRBJ2-5, with D maybe TRBD2 (6 bases). The CDR3 bases are TGCAGCGTTATGGGACTCCGGGTCGGTCCGTACTTC. This sequence encodes CSVMGLRVGPYF.